The rows below give T cell receptor beta chains drawn from one sample of a study of cytomegalovirus exposure and HLA in healthy donors. The repertoire was sequenced with immunoSEQ multiplex PCR; TCRdb's copy has only in-frame clones and lacks some. The data show 150,000 or so clones, around 76% seen once. Specimen: PBMCs. These TCRs come from a woman in her thirties or forties in good health and CMV-seronegative. Both conserved end residues are trimmed from each CDR3.

V gene: TRBV29-1
J gene: TRBJ1-3
CDR3 protein: SATISSGNTIY

V gene: TRBV10-3
J gene: TRBJ1-1
CDR3 protein: AIGTGLLMNTEAF

V gene: TRBV7-9
J gene: TRBJ1-2
CDR3 protein: ASSRDPGQGVGSGGYT

V gene: TRBV5-1
J gene: TRBJ2-7
CDR3 protein: ARDLVRCRGVPGPYEQY

V gene: TRBV19
J gene: TRBJ2-7
CDR3 protein: ASSILPGTGDSYEQY

V gene: TRBV9
J gene: TRBJ2-3
CDR3 protein: ASSPPYTDTQY

V gene: TRBV29-1
J gene: TRBJ1-4
CDR3 protein: SARTGGNEKLF

V gene: TRBV19
J gene: TRBJ2-7
CDR3 protein: ASSWREASYEQY

V gene: TRBV28
J gene: TRBJ1-5
CDR3 protein: ASSLIGQHFANQPQH

V gene: TRBV27
J gene: TRBJ1-5
CDR3 protein: ASSSRDRGQPQH

V gene: TRBV9
J gene: TRBJ2-3
CDR3 protein: ASSVAPSGMGTDTQY

V gene: TRBV29-1
J gene: TRBJ1-5
CDR3 protein: SVEGSDSGPQH

V gene: TRBV7-2
J gene: TRBJ2-7
CDR3 protein: ASSFGIAGGREQY

V gene: TRBV19
J gene: TRBJ1-1
CDR3 protein: ASSKRDRGNTEAF

V gene: TRBV19
J gene: TRBJ2-1
CDR3 protein: ASKASSYNEQF

V gene: TRBV27
J gene: TRBJ2-7
CDR3 protein: ASSSPTESYEQY

V gene: TRBV12-5
J gene: TRBJ2-3
CDR3 protein: ASGLADRIRLPATDTQY

V gene: TRBV7-3
J gene: TRBJ2-3
CDR3 protein: ASSRGDPLDTQY

V gene: TRBV11-2
J gene: TRBJ2-7
CDR3 protein: ASSSWSLSREQY

V gene: TRBV5-6
J gene: TRBJ1-1
CDR3 protein: ASSFMQGYTEAF

V gene: TRBV30
J gene: TRBJ1-2
CDR3 protein: AWSVYREYGYT

V gene: TRBV30
J gene: TRBJ1-1
CDR3 protein: AGPLTGHTEAF

V gene: TRBV5-1
J gene: TRBJ1-1
CDR3 protein: ASSFDRDTEAF

V gene: TRBV30
J gene: TRBJ2-3
CDR3 protein: AWSAGTQY

V gene: TRBV30
J gene: TRBJ1-5
CDR3 protein: AWSARDSTPNKPQH

V gene: TRBV6-6
J gene: TRBJ2-2
CDR3 protein: ASSTPGSGTGELF

V gene: TRBV19
J gene: TRBJ1-1
CDR3 protein: ARARGRVENEAF

V gene: TRBV9
J gene: TRBJ2-1
CDR3 protein: ASSAGTSNEQF

V gene: TRBV5-1
J gene: TRBJ2-3
CDR3 protein: ASSSAGGPGGSDTQY

V gene: TRBV28
J gene: TRBJ1-4
CDR3 protein: ASSSGQANEKLF

V gene: TRBV12-1
J gene: TRBJ2-7
CDR3 protein: ARRGYEQY

V gene: TRBV10-3
J gene: TRBJ1-1
CDR3 protein: AISPLGSGGFIGTEAF

V gene: TRBV5-1
J gene: TRBJ1-1
CDR3 protein: ASSPGTENTEAF

V gene: TRBV5-1
J gene: TRBJ1-5
CDR3 protein: ASSPTGPNQPQH

V gene: TRBV30
J gene: TRBJ1-2
CDR3 protein: AWSGSELLQGANYGYT

V gene: TRBV5-6
J gene: TRBJ2-4
CDR3 protein: ASSYLRAGAAKNIQY

V gene: TRBV30
J gene: TRBJ1-3
CDR3 protein: AWQGLGAIGNTIY

V gene: TRBV5-1
J gene: TRBJ2-1
CDR3 protein: ASSWQGHEQF

V gene: TRBV18
J gene: TRBJ2-4
CDR3 protein: ASSPPSSGVAKNIQY

V gene: TRBV9
J gene: TRBJ1-3
CDR3 protein: ASSFGQGIDTIY

V gene: TRBV30
J gene: TRBJ1-1
CDR3 protein: AWSVPAGLMNTEAF

V gene: TRBV9
J gene: TRBJ1-2
CDR3 protein: ASSVAAGFNYGYT

V gene: TRBV25-1
J gene: TRBJ1-2
CDR3 protein: ASSRTAAYGYT

V gene: TRBV9
J gene: TRBJ2-7
CDR3 protein: ASSPTPRPGIDEQY

V gene: TRBV5-1
J gene: TRBJ2-6
CDR3 protein: ASSLATRSGANVLT

V gene: TRBV10-3
J gene: TRBJ1-5
CDR3 protein: AISEMRVEKPQH